Following are 16 T cell receptor beta chains from one sample sequenced in a study of T cell repertoires in cytomegalovirus infection. The antigens of these receptors remain unknown. MiXCR, applied by TCRdb to the reads, yields one record per CDR3 protein. The data contain about 280,000 distinct CDR3 sequences, approximately 22% of them singletons. The sequencing used cultured PBMCs, collected from culture after CMV antigen stimulation. The receptors shown here come from a human donor in good health (CMV status not recorded). Some clones in this sample may be carry-over from other donors' samples.

This clonotype was picked up a small number of times. The V and J genes are TRBV6-5 and TRBJ1-2; weak D call: TRBD1 (5 bases). CDR1 and CDR2 from the germline V gene are MNHEY and SVGAGI. V lost 2 bases and J lost 3, with 10 bases in between. CDR3 length: 14 residues. The CDR3 sequence: CASSYGGAHYGYTF. For the CDR3, the DNA is TGTGCCAGCAGTTACGGGGGAGCGCACTATGGCTACACCTTC.

The chain uses TRBV20-1 and TRBJ2-4; no firm D call. The CDR3 has 14 residues. V was pared by 3 bases and J by 0 bases, with 9 bases between. Germline lookup yields CDR1 DFQATT and CDR2 SNEGSKA (reference sequence). The CDR3: CSASLGLAKNIQYF. The CDR3 region has the DNA TGCAGTGCTAGTTTGGGTTTAGCCAAAAACATTCAGTACTTC.

Ten or more counts support this clonotype. The genes are TRBV6-1 and TRBJ2-1; 10 bases are shared with TRBD2. The germline CDR1 and CDR2 sequences are MNHNS and SASEGT. Losses at the gene ends were 5 bases for V and 7 bases for J; bases not matched to a gene: 14. This CDR3 is built from 17 residues. CDR3 protein: CASSPFNEREGRNEQFF. For the CDR3, the DNA is TGTGCCAGCAGTCCATTTAATGAGCGGGAGGGCCGGAATGAGCAGTTCTTC.

This clonotype was observed at least ten times. The rearrangement joins TRBV7-2 to TRBJ2-5; TRBD1 might be the D (5 bases). The germline V and J ends were trimmed by 1 base and 9 bases, with 15 bases remaining between them. The CDR3 runs 14 residues. CDR1 and CDR2 (germline): SGHTA, FQGNSA. This chain's CDR3 is CASSLEQGAAAQYF. The CDR3 DNA sequence: TGTGCCAGCAGCTTAGAGCAGGGCGCGGCTGCCCAGTACTTC.

This rearrangement joins TRBV27 to TRBJ1-5; TRBD1 might be the D (5 bases). The CDR3 covers 18 residues. V shed 4 bases and J shed 0 bases, with 19 bases lying between them. Germline CDR1 reads MNHEY; CDR2 reads SMNVEV (reference sequence). The CDR3 is CASSSQIGAGYSNQPQHF. The CDR3, as DNA: TGTGCCAGCAGTTCCCAGATAGGGGCGGGGTATAGCAATCAGCCCCAGCATTTT.

This clonotype was seen ten or more times. The chain carries TRBV12-3 or TRBV12-4 and TRBJ1-1; 8 nucleotides line up with TRBD1. The CDR3 has 14 amino acids. V lost 5 bases, J lost 5 bases, and 7 bases stayed unmatched. In DNA form, the CDR3 reads TGTGCCAGCAGTCCGATGAGGACAGGGACTGAAGCTTTCTTT. Its protein is CASSPMRTGTEAFF.

This clonotype occurred many times. This sequence joins TRBV29-1 and TRBJ2-7; D unclear. Between the trimmed V and J ends, which lost 5 bases and 0 bases, there was a span of 14 bases. Germline V gene lookup returns CDR1 SQVTM and CDR2 ANQGSEA. This CDR3 contains 14 residues. CDR3 in amino acids: CSVLTTESSYEQYV. The CDR3 bases are TGCAGCGTTCTAACAACAGAGAGCTCCTACGAGCAGTACGTC.

This clonotype appeared a few times. The chain has TRBV12-3 or TRBV12-4 and TRBJ2-1; 9 bases match TRBD1. The length of the CDR3 is 13 residues. The J segment lost 5 bases and the V segment lost 10 bases, leaving 6 bases of the junction unmatched. This chain's CDR3 is CATLQGAHNEQFF. CDR3 coding DNA: TGTGCCACCTTACAGGGGGCCCACAATGAGCAGTTCTTC.

CDR3 sequence: CATSGRQGPDQPQHF. In nucleotides, the CDR3 is TGTGCCACCAGTGGACGACAGGGACCCGATCAGCCCCAGCATTTT. The V call is TRBV24-1, the J call TRBJ1-5, with 7 bases aligning to TRBD1. V lost 5 bases to trimming and J lost 5 bases; unmatched junction nucleotides: 8. Germline CDR1 KGHDR, CDR2 SFDVKD. The CDR3 spans 15 residues.

Only a few counts were recorded for this clonotype. The chain carries TRBV4-3 and TRBJ2-1, with 10 bases identical to TRBD2. The CDR3 is 16 residues long. From germline, CDR1 is LGHNA and CDR2 YSLEER. J gave up 13 bases and V 0 bases, and 12 bases lay outside the gene matches. DNA of the CDR3: TGCGCCAGCAGCCAAGAGGGGGGGCCTAGCGGGGGTGTACAGTTCTTC. It is translated as CASSQEGGPSGGVQFF.

In its sample, this clonotype was seen many times. The rearrangement joins TRBV12-3 or TRBV12-4 to TRBJ1-1; TRBD1 agrees at 8 bases. The CDR3 consists of 15 residues. V shed 2 bases and J 2 bases; nucleotides not matched to a gene: 4. Here the CDR3 DNA reads TGTGCCAGCAGTTTACAGGGGGCGGGAAACACTGAAGCTTTCTTT. Translation gives CASSLQGAGNTEAFF.

Ten or more counts support this clonotype. The gene calls are TRBV6-6 and TRBJ2-1; a weak D match, TRBD1 (6 bases). The germline V gene encodes CDR1 MNHNY and CDR2 SVGAGI (reference sequence). The germline V and J ends were trimmed by 2 bases and 8 bases, with 16 bases remaining between them. The CDR3 covers 15 residues. For the CDR3, the DNA is TGTGCCAGCAGTTACCTGCAGGGGAGTGTTGATGAGCAGTTCTTC. Its translation: CASSYLQGSVDEQFF.

The chain recombines TRBV7-2 with TRBJ2-4; 7 nucleotides match TRBD1. The CDR3 covers 17 residues. Germline V gene lookup returns CDR1 SGHTA and CDR2 FQGNSA. Trimming cost V 2 bases and J 0 bases; bases outside gene matches: 7. The CDR3 loop reads CASSLPGQILAKNIQYF. CDR3 DNA sequence: TGTGCCAGCAGCTTACCGGGACAGATACTAGCCAAAAACATTCAGTACTTC. Variable domain in full (rest from reference TRBV7-2 and TRBJ2-4): GAGVSQSPSNKVTEKGKDVELRCDPISGHTALYWYRQSLGQGLEFLIYFQGNSAPDKSGLPSDRFSAERTGGSVSTLTIQRTQQEDSAVYLCASSLPGQILAKNIQYFGAGTRLSVL.

The V call is TRBV2, the J call TRBJ1-3; maybe TRBD1 (5 bases). The CDR3 contains 14 residues. V was trimmed by 4 bases and J by 2 bases, leaving 9 bases between them. Germline V gives CDR1 SNHLY, CDR2 FYNNEI. The CDR3 spells CASSGGTPGNTIYF. The DNA of the CDR3 is TGTGCCAGCAGTGGTGGGACGCCTGGAAACACCATATATTTT.

The gene calls are TRBV28 and TRBJ2-5; D perhaps matches TRBD1 (5 bases). This CDR3 has 13 amino acids. V was clipped by 7 bases and J by 4 bases, with 13 bases between them. Germline loops: CDR1 MDHEN, CDR2 SYDVKM. CDR3: CASKSRAPETQYF. Here the CDR3 DNA reads TGTGCCAGCAAGTCCAGGGCTCCAGAGACCCAGTACTTC.

In this sample, this clonotype turned up many times. This sequence joins TRBV7-6 and TRBJ1-5; D perhaps matches TRBD1 (6 bases). The germline V and J ends were trimmed by 1 base and 1 base, with 11 bases remaining between them. From germline, CDR1 is SGHVS and CDR2 FNYEAQ. There are 16 residues in the CDR3. In DNA form, the CDR3 reads TGTGCCAGCAGCTTAGAACCAGGGGAAAGCAATCAGCCCCAGCATTTT. The encoded protein is CASSLEPGESNQPQHF.